This T cell receptor (beta chain) was identified during a study of cytomegalovirus exposure and HLA in healthy donors (dated by TCRdb to 2015 to 2018). Regarding the research as a whole: A later analysis indicated that the 95 to 150 validation repertoires were generated on the platform also employed for the roughly 650 repertoires of the first cohort. A separate validation cohort of over 95 different subjects was used in addition to the 666-subject first cohort. The study was designed to test whether signatures of past pathogen exposure could be identified by cataloging public T cell receptors. The study combined high-throughput TCR immunosequencing, statistical association of individual TCRs with disease status, and machine learning to predict cytomegalovirus infection status. Study-wide findings and limitations: The classifier was reported to diagnose cytomegalovirus status with high specificity and sensitivity in both the original cohort and the validation cohort. The study gave a list of 150 to 200 TCR beta chains associated with cytomegalovirus. The authors suggested that the approach could potentially be extended to other disease states and immunological phenotypes. In vitro tests confirmed that a few of the cytomegalovirus-associated TCR beta chains recognize cytomegalovirus antigens. A later analysis found that TCRs clustered in the first cohort also tended to co-occur in the roughly 110 validation repertoires, with approximately 94% of cluster scores above 0. Most TCR sequences were observed very rarely across donors, whereas some public TCRs were present in many individuals. All 120 repertoires were used to score co-occurrence in the validation cohort in a later analysis, because that analysis had no HLA typing for the cohort.

V lost 2 bases and J lost 4 bases; the stretch between them is 14 bases long. CDR1 LNHDA and CDR2 SQIVND are derived from the germline V gene (reference sequence). The CDR3 measures 15 amino acids from cysteine to phenylalanine. Only the CDR3 DNA stays, 45 bases, in frame from base 1. Library preparation employed the immunoSEQ multiplex PCR assay. Per the source publication's procedure: A statistical classification framework was developed to diagnose cytomegalovirus status using the catalog of TCR beta chain sequences. Held by TCRdb, this immuneACCESS table contains in-frame sequences only and omits some clones. Under half of the omission traces to an unresolved V gene where checked; the cause of the rest is unknown. D and trimming come from the DNA, and the V and J calls and clone size come from that table. The sample table records about 98,000 clones; about 95% of these occur just once. In total, the top ten clones hold roughly 0.9% of the sample.

Donors formed part of the validation cohort, which comprised 120 subjects and was distinct from the first cohort of several hundred subjects. Note on this clone: This receptor's antigen is unknown. Base qualities are not at hand, and no much larger clone is one base apart.

The V and J genes are TRBV19 and TRBJ1-2; the D gene is perhaps TRBD1, on 5 matching bases. The sequence was collected from a woman under 30 in good health and CMV-seronegative. Sequencing was carried out using PBMCs. Read as DNA, the sequence is TGTGCCAGTAGTATACTCGGCAGGGAAGGCTATGGCTACACCTTC. It encodes CASSILGREGYGYTF.